The entry that follows covers one TCR beta chain sequence. Its antigen is still unknown. The data stem from a study of Ad26.COV2.S vaccination and SARS-CoV-2 variants. Study findings and constraints: Vaccinees reportedly had broad spike-specific CD8+ and CD4+ T cell responses.

Treatment given: around 19 received Ad26.COV2.S at low or high dose, single or two shots; about 5 received placebo; per-sample allocation not given. Following the first vaccine or placebo injection, samples were taken on day 63. Per the germline V gene, CDR1 is SNHLY and CDR2 is FYNNEI. The CDR3 has 13 residues. Trimming cost V 3 bases and J 0 bases, with 5 bases left between them. This table comes from immunoSEQ multiplex PCR, and its TCRdb copy is limited to in-frame clones, with some not included. The sample has a few hundred thousand clones, 92% seen once. The genes are TRBV2 and TRBJ1-2; D ambiguous. This receptor was taken from a person aged 18 to 65 who received the Ad26.COV2.S COVID-19 vaccine or a placebo. The sample consisted of peripheral blood, taken in a trial of Ad26.COV2.S vaccine versus placebo. The CDR3 region is CASSEGSNYGYTF. For the CDR3, the DNA is TGTGCCAGCAGTGAGGGGTCTAACTATGGCTACACCTTC.